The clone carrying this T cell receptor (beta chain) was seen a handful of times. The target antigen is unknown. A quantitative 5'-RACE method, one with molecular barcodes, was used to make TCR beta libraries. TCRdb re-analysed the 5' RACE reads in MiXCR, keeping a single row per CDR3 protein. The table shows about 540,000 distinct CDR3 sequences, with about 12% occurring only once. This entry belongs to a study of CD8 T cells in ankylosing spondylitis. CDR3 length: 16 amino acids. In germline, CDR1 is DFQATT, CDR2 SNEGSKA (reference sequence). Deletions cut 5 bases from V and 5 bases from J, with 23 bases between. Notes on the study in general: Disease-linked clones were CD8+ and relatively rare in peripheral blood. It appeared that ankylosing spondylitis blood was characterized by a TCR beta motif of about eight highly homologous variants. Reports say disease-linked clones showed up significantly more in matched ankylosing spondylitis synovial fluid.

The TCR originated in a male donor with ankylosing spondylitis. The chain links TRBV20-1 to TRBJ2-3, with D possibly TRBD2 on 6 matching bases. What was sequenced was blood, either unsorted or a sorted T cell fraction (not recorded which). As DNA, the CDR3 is TGCAGTGCTCCCGAAAAGCTAGCGCCCCTGGGAGATACGCAGTATTTT. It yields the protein CSAPEKLAPLGDTQYF.